A selection of T cell receptor beta chains follows, all from one sample in a study of Graves' ophthalmopathy and Graves' hyperthyroidism. TCRdb independently ran MiXCR on the multiplex PCR reads; one entry per CDR3 protein. The table records about 400,000 distinct CDR3 sequences, 21% of them present only once. The sequenced sample was peripheral blood. The receptors derive from a young woman with stable Graves' hyperthyroidism. Both conserved end residues are part of each CDR3. The order of the fields is V gene, J gene, clone size, D gene, CDR3 protein, CDR3 DNA. D genes are given only for firm matches. Rows give clone size only sometimes, using once, few, many, or a class for an expanded clone.

TRBV25-1	TRBJ2-5	many	.	CASSEAPGAQETQYF	TGTGCCAGCAGTGAAGCCCCGGGAGCCCAAGAGACCCAGTACTTC
TRBV19	TRBJ1-2	.	TRBD1	CASSKDRGSYTF	TGTGCCAGTAGTAAGGACAGGGGGTCCTACACCTTC
TRBV12-3/TRBV12-4	TRBJ1-6	.	.	CASRTRVYNSPLHF	TGTGCCAGCAGAACCAGGGTCTATAATTCACCCCTCCACTTT
TRBV7-2	TRBJ1-1	.	.	CASSLDVGQPEAFF	TGTGCCAGCAGCTTAGATGTCGGACAGCCTGAAGCTTTCTTT
TRBV13	TRBJ1-1	many	.	CASNSRGGVMNTEAFF	TGTGCCAGCAATTCGAGAGGGGGAGTCATGAACACTGAAGCTTTCTTT
TRBV6-1	TRBJ2-7	.	.	CATEDSGEYEQYF	TGTGCCACCGAGGACAGTGGGGAATACGAGCAGTACTTC
TRBV2	TRBJ1-3	many	.	CASSGIAGNTIYF	TGTGCCAGCAGTGGAATCGCTGGAAACACCATATATTTT
TRBV7-2	TRBJ2-5	many	.	CASSQPTWETQYF	TGTGCCAGCAGCCAACCAACGTGGGAGACCCAGTACTTC
TRBV18	TRBJ1-1	.	.	CASSPGYLNTEAFF	TGTGCCAGCTCACCGGGGTATTTGAACACTGAAGCTTTCTTT
TRBV6-2/TRBV6-3	TRBJ2-5	.	.	CASTPIPDKYF	TGTGCCAGCACCCCAATCCCGGACAAGTACTTC
TRBV20-1	TRBJ1-5	.	.	CSARAQWTGSNQPQHF	TGCAGTGCTAGGGCTCAGTGGACTGGTAGCAATCAGCCCCAGCATTTT
TRBV12-3/TRBV12-4	TRBJ1-1	many	TRBD1	CASSPWTGGYTEAFF	TGTGCCAGCAGTCCGTGGACAGGGGGCTACACTGAAGCTTTCTTT
TRBV6-5	TRBJ2-7	many	.	CASSITGPYEQYF	TGTGCCAGCAGTATTACAGGGCCCTACGAGCAGTACTTC
TRBV20-1	TRBJ2-2	.	TRBD2	CSAYPSGRWSGELFF	TGCAGTGCTTACCCTAGCGGGAGATGGAGCGGGGAGCTGTTTTTT
TRBV4-2	TRBJ2-7	many	TRBD2	CASSQDLASGRYEQYF	TGTGCCAGCAGCCAAGATTTGGCTAGCGGGAGGTACGAGCAGTACTTC
TRBV6-1	TRBJ1-1	many	.	CASGQEFQGTEAFF	TGTGCCAGCGGCCAAGAGTTCCAAGGAACTGAAGCTTTCTTT
TRBV20-1	TRBJ2-7	many	.	CSAISYEQYF	TGCAGTGCAATCAGCTACGAGCAGTACTTC
TRBV3-1	TRBJ2-7	.	TRBD2	CASSQVGLSSGSRFYEQYF	TGTGCCAGCAGCCAAGTGGGCTTGTCTAGCGGGAGTCGCTTCTACGAGCAGTACTTC
TRBV7-9	TRBJ2-7	many	TRBD2	CASTPSRREGPPYEQYF	TGTGCCAGCACCCCTTCGAGGCGGGAGGGCCCCCCGTACGAGCAGTACTTC
TRBV30	TRBJ1-1	many	.	CAWSMGTEAFF	TGTGCCTGGAGTATGGGCACTGAAGCTTTCTTT
TRBV29-1	TRBJ2-7	many	.	CSVAADASSYEQYF	TGCAGCGTTGCGGCGGATGCAAGCTCCTACGAGCAGTACTTC
TRBV20-1	TRBJ1-5	many	TRBD1	CSARGTGEHQPQHF	TGCAGTGCTAGAGGGACAGGGGAACATCAGCCCCAGCATTTT
TRBV6-5	TRBJ1-6	.	.	CASSYSIRRGRKDPPLHF	TGTGCCAGCAGTTACTCCATTCGCAGGGGAAGGAAAGATCCACCCCTCCACTTT
TRBV7-2	TRBJ1-1	many	.	CASSLVHFRAVNTEAFF	TGTGCCAGCAGCTTAGTCCATTTTAGGGCCGTGAACACTGAAGCTTTCTTT
TRBV6-1	TRBJ1-2	.	TRBD1	CASRAGTGTGYTF	TGTGCCAGCAGGGCCGGGACAGGGACCGGCTACACCTTC
TRBV27	TRBJ1-5	.	TRBD1	CASRQGNEPQHF	TGTGCCAGCAGACAGGGGAATGAGCCCCAGCATTTT
TRBV30	TRBJ1-6	many	.	CAWSSDDGSPLHF	TGTGCCTGGAGCTCGGACGACGGATCACCCCTCCACTTT
TRBV11-3	TRBJ2-2	few	TRBD2	CASSRRGGSPGELFF	TGTGCCAGCAGCCGGAGGGGCGGGAGCCCCGGGGAGCTGTTTTTT
TRBV6-1	TRBJ1-1	.	.	CASSEAGRPEAFF	TGTGCCAGCAGTGAAGCTGGACGTCCTGAAGCTTTCTTT
TRBV9	TRBJ2-7	few	.	CASSEARTSYEQYF	TGTGCCAGCAGCGAGGCCAGGACCTCCTACGAGCAGTACTTC
TRBV6-5	TRBJ2-7	many	TRBD2	CASSYGLAGSWEQYF	TGTGCCAGCAGTTACGGGCTAGCGGGCTCCTGGGAGCAGTACTTC
TRBV11-2	TRBJ2-5	.	.	CASSFSLAEETQYF	TGTGCCAGCAGCTTTTCGTTAGCGGAAGAGACCCAGTACTTC
TRBV20-1	TRBJ1-5	many	.	CSAQDSLRETGQPQHF	TGCAGTGCCCAGGACAGTCTCAGGGAAACCGGTCAGCCCCAGCATTTT
TRBV6-1	TRBJ1-2	many	.	CASSDVTAANYGYTF	TGTGCCAGCAGTGATGTGACAGCCGCTAACTATGGCTACACCTTC
TRBV25-1	TRBJ2-4	many	TRBD1	CASSGDRNIKYF	TGTGCCAGCAGTGGGGACAGGAACATTAAGTACTTC
TRBV29-1	TRBJ1-1	many	TRBD1	CSGTTGDAKEEAFF	TGCAGCGGTACGACAGGGGACGCCAAGGAGGAAGCTTTCTTT
TRBV15	TRBJ2-2	many	TRBD1	CATSRATGVTGELFF	TGTGCCACCAGCAGAGCGACAGGGGTAACCGGGGAGCTGTTTTTT
TRBV12-3/TRBV12-4	TRBJ1-1	.	TRBD1	CASSTKQGTEAFF	TGTGCCAGCAGTACAAAACAGGGGACTGAAGCTTTCTTT
TRBV30	TRBJ1-1	.	.	CAWSTGKPTEAFF	TGTGCCTGGAGTACAGGGAAGCCGACTGAAGCTTTCTTT
TRBV12-3/TRBV12-4	TRBJ1-5	many	.	CASSLGGQNDQPQHF	TGTGCCAGCAGTTTAGGTGGGCAGAACGATCAGCCCCAGCATTTT
TRBV27	TRBJ1-1	many	.	CASSFGVYTEAFF	TGTGCCAGCAGTTTCGGAGTGTACACTGAAGCTTTCTTT
TRBV20-1	TRBJ2-7	many	.	CSATPLMPESYEQYF	TGCAGTGCTACACCCCTTATGCCGGAGTCCTACGAGCAGTACTTC
TRBV6-1	TRBJ1-2	few	TRBD1	CASRATGIRLNYGYTF	TGTGCCAGCAGGGCGACAGGGATCCGTTTGAACTATGGCTACACCTTC
TRBV5-1	TRBJ2-7	many	TRBD2	CASSAGLATYEQYF	TGCGCCAGCAGCGCGGGACTAGCGACCTACGAGCAGTACTTC
TRBV5-1	TRBJ1-1	.	.	CASRLWGGTEAFF	TGCGCCAGCAGATTGTGGGGAGGCACTGAAGCTTTCTTT
TRBV27	TRBJ1-2	many	.	CASRRGGGLVYGYTF	TGTGCCAGCAGGCGGGGGGGTGGCCTTGTCTATGGCTACACCTTC
TRBV4-3	TRBJ2-3	.	TRBD1	CASSQVIGRQGKSTQYF	TGCGCCAGCAGCCAAGTTATTGGGAGACAGGGTAAATCAACGCAGTATTTT
TRBV20-1	TRBJ1-5	many	.	CSAFDRIDSNQPQHF	TGCAGTGCTTTTGACAGAATCGATAGCAATCAGCCCCAGCATTTT
TRBV6-1	TRBJ2-2	.	TRBD1	CASSGRQGVAGELFF	TGTGCCAGCAGTGGTAGACAGGGGGTTGCCGGGGAGCTGTTTTTT
TRBV20-1	TRBJ2-7	many	.	CSARLVQDSYEQYF	TGCAGTGCTAGATTGGTACAGGACTCCTACGAGCAGTACTTC
TRBV14	TRBJ1-2	few	.	CASSQDPPGFPPYGYTF	TGTGCCAGCAGCCAAGACCCCCCAGGGTTTCCCCCCTATGGCTACACCTTC
TRBV10-1	TRBJ2-5	many	.	CASSAGRVRGEETQYF	TGCGCCAGCAGCGCCGGCAGGGTCCGAGGTGAAGAGACCCAGTACTTC
TRBV18	TRBJ2-5	many	TRBD1	CASSPYRDRLQETQYF	TGTGCCAGCTCACCGTACCGGGACAGGTTACAAGAGACCCAGTACTTC
TRBV18	TRBJ2-7	.	.	CASSEGIAYEQYF	TGTGCCAGCTCAGAGGGTATTGCTTACGAGCAGTACTTC
TRBV3-1	TRBJ2-7	many	.	CASSKQVSYEQYF	TGTGCCAGCAGTAAACAGGTTTCCTACGAGCAGTACTTC